This T cell receptor (beta chain) was obtained from a study of long-term antiretroviral therapy in people with HIV. Study results and caveats: The study collected no data on ART adherence, viral resistance or therapy changes. Despite increasing after ART, diversity remained lower than that of transplant donor controls.

Trimming stripped 4 bases from V and 4 bases from J, with 10 bases between. This CDR3 is built from 13 residues. CDR1 SEHNR and CDR2 FQNEAQ come from the germline V gene (reference sequence). Donors each had at least one pre-ART PBMC sample and at least two post-ART ones. The immunoSEQ assay was v3.0, run at survey level. Using immunoSEQ multiplex PCR, the repertoire was profiled, and TCRdb retains in-frame clones only, with some absent. This table has about 32,000 clones, 97% appearing once. Worth noting for this clone: No antigen is known for it.

This sequence joins TRBV7-9 and TRBJ1-2, with D uncertain. This receptor was identified in a man younger than 40 with HIV. Specimen: unsorted PBMCs, collected 7.6 years after starting antiretroviral therapy. The CDR3 sequence is CASSSESFYGYTF. CDR3 bases: TGTGCCAGCAGCTCAGAGTCCTTCTATGGCTACACCTTC.